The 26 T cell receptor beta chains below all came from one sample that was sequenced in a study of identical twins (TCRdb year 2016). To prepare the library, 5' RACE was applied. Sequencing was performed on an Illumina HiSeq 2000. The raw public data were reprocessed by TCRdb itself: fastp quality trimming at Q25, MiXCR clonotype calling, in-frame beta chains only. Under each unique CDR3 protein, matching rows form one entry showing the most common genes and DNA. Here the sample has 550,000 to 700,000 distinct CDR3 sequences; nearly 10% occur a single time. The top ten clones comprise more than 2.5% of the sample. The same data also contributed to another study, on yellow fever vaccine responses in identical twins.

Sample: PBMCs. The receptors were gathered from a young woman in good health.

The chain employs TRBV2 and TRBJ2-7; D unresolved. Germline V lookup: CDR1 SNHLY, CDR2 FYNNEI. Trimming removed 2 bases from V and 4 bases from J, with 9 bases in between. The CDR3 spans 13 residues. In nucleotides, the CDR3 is TGTGCCAGCAGTGAATCCCGGCTATACGAGCAGTACTTC. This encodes CASSESRLYEQYF.

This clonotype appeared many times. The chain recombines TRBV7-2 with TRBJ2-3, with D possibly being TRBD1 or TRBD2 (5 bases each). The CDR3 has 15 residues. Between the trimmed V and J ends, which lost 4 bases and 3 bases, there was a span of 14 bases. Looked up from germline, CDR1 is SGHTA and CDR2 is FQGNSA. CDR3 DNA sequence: TGTGCCAGCAGCTCGGTAATGGGACGAACAGATACGCAGTATTTT. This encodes CASSSVMGRTDTQYF.

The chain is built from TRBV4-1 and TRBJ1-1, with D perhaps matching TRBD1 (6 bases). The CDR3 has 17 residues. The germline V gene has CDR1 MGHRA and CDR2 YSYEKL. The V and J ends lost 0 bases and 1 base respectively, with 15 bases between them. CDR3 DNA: TGCGCCAGCAGCCAAGATCGGCAGGGGCAATGGAACACTGAAGCTTTCTTT. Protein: CASSQDRQGQWNTEAFF.

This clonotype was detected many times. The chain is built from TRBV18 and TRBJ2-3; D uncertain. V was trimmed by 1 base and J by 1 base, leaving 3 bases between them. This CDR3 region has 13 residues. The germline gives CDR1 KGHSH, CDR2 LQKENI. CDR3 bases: TGTGCCAGCTCACCACTAGGCACAGATACGCAGTATTTT. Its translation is CASSPLGTDTQYF.

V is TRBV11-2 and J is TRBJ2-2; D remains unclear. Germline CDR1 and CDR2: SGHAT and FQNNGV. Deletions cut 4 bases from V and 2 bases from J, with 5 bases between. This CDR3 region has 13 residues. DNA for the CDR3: TGTGCCAGCAGCTATCAAAACACCGGGGAGCTGTTTTTT. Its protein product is CASSYQNTGELFF.

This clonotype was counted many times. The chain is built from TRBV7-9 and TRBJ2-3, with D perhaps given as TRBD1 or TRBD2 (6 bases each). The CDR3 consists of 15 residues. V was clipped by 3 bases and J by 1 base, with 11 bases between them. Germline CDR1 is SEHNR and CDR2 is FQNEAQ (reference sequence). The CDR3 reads CASSFAGEGTDTQYF. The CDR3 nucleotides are TGTGCCAGCAGCTTCGCAGGGGAGGGCACAGATACGCAGTATTTT.

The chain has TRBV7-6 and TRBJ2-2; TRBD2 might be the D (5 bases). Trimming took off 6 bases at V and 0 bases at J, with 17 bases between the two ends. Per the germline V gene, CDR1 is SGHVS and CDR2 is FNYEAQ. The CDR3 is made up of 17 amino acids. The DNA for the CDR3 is TGTGCCAGCAGTGAACTAGTCGGTTTTTCGAACACCGGGGAGCTGTTTTTT. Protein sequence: CASSELVGFSNTGELFF.

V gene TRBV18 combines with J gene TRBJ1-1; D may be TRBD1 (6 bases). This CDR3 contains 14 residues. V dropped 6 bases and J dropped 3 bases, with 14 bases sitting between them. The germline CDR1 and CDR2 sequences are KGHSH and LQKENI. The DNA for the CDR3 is TGTGCCAGCTCCCCCCTCCCAGGGGACACTGAAGCTTTCTTT. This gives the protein CASSPLPGDTEAFF.

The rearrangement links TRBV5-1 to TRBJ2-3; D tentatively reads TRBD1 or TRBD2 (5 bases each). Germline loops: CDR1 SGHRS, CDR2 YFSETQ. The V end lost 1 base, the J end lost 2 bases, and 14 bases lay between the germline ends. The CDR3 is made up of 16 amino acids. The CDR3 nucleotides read TGCGCCAGCAGCTTGTTCGGTCGAGGGGCCACAGATACGCAGTATTTT. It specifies CASSLFGRGATDTQYF.

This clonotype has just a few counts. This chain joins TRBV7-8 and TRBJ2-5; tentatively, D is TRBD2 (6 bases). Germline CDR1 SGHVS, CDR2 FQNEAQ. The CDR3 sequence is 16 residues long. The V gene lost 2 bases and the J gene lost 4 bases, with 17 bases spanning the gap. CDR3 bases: TGTGCCAGCAGCTTAATTAATCTGGCGGGAAGAGAGACCCAGTACTTC. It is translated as CASSLINLAGRETQYF. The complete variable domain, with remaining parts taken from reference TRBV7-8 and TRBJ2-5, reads GAGVSQSPRYKVAKRGQDVALRCDPISGHVSLFWYQQALGQGPEFLTYFQNEAQLDKSGLPSDRFFAERPEGSVSTLKIQRTQQEDSAVYLCASSLINLAGRETQYFGPGTRLLVL.

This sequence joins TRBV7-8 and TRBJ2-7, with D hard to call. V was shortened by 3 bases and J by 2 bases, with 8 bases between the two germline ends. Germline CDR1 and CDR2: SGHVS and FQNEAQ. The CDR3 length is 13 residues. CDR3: CASSFKRTYEQYF. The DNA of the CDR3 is TGTGCCAGCAGCTTTAAGCGCACCTACGAGCAGTACTTC.

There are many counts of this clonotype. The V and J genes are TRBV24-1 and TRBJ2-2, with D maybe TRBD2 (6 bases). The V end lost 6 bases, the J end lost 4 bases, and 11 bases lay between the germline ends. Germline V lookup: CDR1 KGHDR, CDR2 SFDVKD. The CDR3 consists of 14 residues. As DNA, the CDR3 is TGTGCCACCAGTTCGGAGGGGCTCACCGGGGAGCTGTTTTTT. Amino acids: CATSSEGLTGELFF.

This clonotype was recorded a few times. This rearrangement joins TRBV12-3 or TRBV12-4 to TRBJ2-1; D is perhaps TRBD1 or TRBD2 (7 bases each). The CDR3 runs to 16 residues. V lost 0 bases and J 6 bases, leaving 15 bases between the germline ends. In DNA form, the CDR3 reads TGTGCCAGCAGTTTAGCGACGACAGGGAGGGGCAATGAGCAGTTCTTC. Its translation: CASSLATTGRGNEQFF.

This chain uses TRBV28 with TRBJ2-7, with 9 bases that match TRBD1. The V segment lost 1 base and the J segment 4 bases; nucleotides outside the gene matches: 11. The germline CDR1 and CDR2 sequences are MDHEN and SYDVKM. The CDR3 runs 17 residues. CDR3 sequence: CASSLFPTGTGSYEQYF. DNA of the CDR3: TGTGCCAGCAGTTTATTCCCGACCGGGACAGGGAGTTACGAGCAGTACTTC.

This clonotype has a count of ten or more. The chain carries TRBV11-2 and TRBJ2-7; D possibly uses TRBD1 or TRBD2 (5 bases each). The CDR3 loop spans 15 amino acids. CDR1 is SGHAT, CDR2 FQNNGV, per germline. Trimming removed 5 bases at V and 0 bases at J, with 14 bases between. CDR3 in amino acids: CASSHRDRLSYEQYF. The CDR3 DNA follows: TGTGCCAGCAGCCACCGGGACCGCCTCTCCTACGAGCAGTACTTC.

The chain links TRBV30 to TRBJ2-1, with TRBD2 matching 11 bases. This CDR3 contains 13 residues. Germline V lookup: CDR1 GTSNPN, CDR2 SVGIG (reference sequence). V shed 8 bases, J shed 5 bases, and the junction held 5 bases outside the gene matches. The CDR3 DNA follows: TGTGCCCAAACTAGCGGGAGAGACAATGAGCAGTTCTTC. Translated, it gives CAQTSGRDNEQFF.

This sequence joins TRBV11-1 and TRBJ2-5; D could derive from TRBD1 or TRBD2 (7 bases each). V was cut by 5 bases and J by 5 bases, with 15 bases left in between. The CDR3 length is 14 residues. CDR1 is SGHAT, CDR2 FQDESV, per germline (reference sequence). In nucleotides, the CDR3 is TGTGCCAGCAGCCTCAGGGGGGGACTGGAGACCCAGTACTTC. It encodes CASSLRGGLETQYF.

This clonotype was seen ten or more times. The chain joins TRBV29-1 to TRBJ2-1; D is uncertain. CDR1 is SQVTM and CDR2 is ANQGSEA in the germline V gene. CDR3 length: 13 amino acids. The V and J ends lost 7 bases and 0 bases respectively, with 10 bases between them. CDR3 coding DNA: TGCAGCGGCCGAGTCATCTCCTACAATGAGCAGTTCTTC. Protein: CSGRVISYNEQFF.

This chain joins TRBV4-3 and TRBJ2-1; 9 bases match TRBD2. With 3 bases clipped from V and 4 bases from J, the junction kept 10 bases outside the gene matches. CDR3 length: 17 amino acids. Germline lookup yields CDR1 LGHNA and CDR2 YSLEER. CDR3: CASSQRSLAGSYNEQFF. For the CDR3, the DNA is TGCGCCAGCAGCCAGAGGTCTCTAGCGGGATCATACAATGAGCAGTTCTTC.

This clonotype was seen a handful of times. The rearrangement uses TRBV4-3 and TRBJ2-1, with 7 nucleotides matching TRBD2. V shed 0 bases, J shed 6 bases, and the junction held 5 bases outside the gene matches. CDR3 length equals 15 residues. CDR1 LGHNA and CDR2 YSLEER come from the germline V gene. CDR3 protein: CASSQDTSDINEQFF. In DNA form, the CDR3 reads TGCGCCAGCAGCCAAGATACTAGCGACATCAATGAGCAGTTCTTC.

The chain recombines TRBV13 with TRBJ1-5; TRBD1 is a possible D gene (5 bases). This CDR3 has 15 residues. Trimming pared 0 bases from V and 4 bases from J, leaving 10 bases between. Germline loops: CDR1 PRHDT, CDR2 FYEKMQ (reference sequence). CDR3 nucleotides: TGTGCCAGCAGCTTAGGGACAGCGCAAAATCAGCCCCAGCATTTT. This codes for CASSLGTAQNQPQHF.

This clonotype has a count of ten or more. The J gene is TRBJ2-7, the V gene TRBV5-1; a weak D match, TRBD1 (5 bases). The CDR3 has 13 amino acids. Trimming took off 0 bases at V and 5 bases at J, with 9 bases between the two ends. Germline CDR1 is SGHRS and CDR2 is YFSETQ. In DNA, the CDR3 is TGCGCCAGCAGCTTGGACAGGTGGGACGAGCAGTACTTC. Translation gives CASSLDRWDEQYF.

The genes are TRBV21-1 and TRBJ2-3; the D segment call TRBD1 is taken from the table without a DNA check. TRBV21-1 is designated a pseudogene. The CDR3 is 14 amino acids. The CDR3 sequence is CASIGPEGTDTQYF. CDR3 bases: TGTGCCAGCATCGGTCCCGAGGGAACAGATACGCAGTATTTT.

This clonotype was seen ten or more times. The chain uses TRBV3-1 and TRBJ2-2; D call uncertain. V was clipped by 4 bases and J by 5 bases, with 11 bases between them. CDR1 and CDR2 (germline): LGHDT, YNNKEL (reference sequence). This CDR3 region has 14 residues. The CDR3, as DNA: TGTGCCAGCAGCCCTAGGGTTGGGACCGGGGAGCTGTTTTTT. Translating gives CASSPRVGTGELFF.

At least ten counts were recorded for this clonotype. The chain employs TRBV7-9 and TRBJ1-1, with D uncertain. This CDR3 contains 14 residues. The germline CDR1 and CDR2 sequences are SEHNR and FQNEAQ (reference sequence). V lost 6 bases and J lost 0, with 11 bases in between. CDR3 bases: TGTGCCAGCAGTTTTGGTCAGATGAACACTGAAGCTTTCTTT. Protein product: CASSFGQMNTEAFF.

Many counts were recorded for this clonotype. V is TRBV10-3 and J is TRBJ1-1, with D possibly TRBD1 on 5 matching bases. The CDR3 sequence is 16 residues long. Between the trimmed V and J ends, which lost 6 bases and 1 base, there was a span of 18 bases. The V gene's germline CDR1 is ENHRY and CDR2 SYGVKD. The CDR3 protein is CAISPVKGSSNTEAFF. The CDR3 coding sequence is TGTGCCATCAGCCCCGTAAAGGGGTCCTCGAACACTGAAGCTTTCTTT.